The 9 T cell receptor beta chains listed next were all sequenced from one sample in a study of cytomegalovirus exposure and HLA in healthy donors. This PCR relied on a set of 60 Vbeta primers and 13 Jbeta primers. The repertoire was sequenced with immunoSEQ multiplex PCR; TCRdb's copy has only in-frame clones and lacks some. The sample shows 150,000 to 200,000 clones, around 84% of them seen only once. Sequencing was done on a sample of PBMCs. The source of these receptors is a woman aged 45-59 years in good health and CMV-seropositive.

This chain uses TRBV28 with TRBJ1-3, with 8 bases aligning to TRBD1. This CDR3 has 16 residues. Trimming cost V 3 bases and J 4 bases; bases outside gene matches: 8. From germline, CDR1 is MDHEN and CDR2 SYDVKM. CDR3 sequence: CASSLIQGASGNTIYF. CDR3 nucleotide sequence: TGTGCCAGCAGTTTGATTCAGGGGGCATCCGGAAACACCATATATTTT.

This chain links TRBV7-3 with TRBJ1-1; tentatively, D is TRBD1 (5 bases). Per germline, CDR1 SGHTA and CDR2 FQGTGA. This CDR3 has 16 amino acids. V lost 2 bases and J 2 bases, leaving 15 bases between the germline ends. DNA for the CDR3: TGTGCCAGCAGCTTAGCGGTGGGGGAGGTAAACACTGAAGCTTTCTTT. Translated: CASSLAVGEVNTEAFF.

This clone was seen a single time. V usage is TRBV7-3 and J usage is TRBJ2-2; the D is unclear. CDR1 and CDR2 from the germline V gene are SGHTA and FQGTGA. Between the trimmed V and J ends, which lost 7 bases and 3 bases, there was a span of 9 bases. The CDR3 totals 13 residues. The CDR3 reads CASTLQYTGELFF. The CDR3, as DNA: TGTGCCAGCACTTTGCAGTACACCGGGGAGCTGTTTTTT.

The CDR3 DNA reads as TGTGCCAGCAGTTCGAGGACGGGGGCCAAAAACATTCAGTACTTC. Translation: CASSSRTGAKNIQYF. The V call is TRBV6-1, the J call TRBJ2-4, with D maybe TRBD2 (5 bases). Germline CDR1 reads MNHNS; CDR2 reads SASEGT. The CDR3 is 15 amino acids. Deletions cut 5 bases from V and 1 base from J, with 12 bases between.

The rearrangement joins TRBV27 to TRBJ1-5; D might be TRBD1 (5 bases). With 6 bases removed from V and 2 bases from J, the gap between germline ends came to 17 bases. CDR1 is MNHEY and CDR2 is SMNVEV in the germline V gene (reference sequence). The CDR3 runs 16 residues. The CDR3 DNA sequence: TGTGCCAGCAGGACCTCAAGAGGCAGGGGCAATCAGCCCCAGCATTTT. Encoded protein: CASRTSRGRGNQPQHF.

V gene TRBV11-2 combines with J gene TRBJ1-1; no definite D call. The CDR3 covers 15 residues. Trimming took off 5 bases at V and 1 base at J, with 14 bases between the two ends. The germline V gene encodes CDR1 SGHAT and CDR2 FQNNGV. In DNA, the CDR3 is TGTGCCAGCAGCCCCCTGTATGGCTGGAACACTGAAGCTTTCTTT. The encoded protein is CASSPLYGWNTEAFF.

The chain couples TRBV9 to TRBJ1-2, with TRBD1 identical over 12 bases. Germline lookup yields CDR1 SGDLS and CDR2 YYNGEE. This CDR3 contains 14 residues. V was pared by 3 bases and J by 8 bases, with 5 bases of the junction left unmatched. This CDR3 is CASSEGQGALGYTF. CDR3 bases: TGTGCCAGCAGCGAGGGACAGGGGGCGCTGGGCTACACCTTC. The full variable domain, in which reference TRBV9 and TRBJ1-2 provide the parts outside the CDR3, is DSGVTQTPKHLITATGQRVTLRCSPRSGDLSVYWYQQSLDQGLQFLIQYYNGEERAKGNILERFSAQQFPDLHSELNLSSLELGDSALYFCASSEGQGALGYTFGSGTRLTVV.

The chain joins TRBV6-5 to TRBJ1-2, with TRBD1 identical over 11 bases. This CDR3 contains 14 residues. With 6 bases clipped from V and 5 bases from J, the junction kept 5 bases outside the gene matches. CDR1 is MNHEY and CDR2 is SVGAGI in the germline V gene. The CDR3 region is CASRWDRGTYGYTF. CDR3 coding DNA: TGTGCCAGCAGGTGGGACAGGGGGACATATGGCTACACCTTC.

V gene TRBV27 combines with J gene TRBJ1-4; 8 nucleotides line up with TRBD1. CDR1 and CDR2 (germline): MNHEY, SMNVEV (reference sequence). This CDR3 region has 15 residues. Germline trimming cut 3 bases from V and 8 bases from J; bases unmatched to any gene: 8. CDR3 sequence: CASSLTGDPREKLFF. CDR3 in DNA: TGTGCCAGCAGTTTGACAGGGGACCCCAGAGAAAAACTGTTTTTT. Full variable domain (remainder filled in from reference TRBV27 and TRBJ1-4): EAQVTQNPRYLITVTGKKLTVTCSQNMNHEYMSWYRQDPGLGLRQIYYSMNVEVTDKGDVPEGYKVSRKEKRNFPLILESPSPNQTSLYFCASSLTGDPREKLFFGSGTQLSVL.